This T cell receptor beta chain is from a study of graft-versus-host responses after intestinal transplantation. Study summary: All recipients were given anti-thymocyte globulin induction, and tacrolimus and steroids were then administered for roughly three years. Study-wide results and caveats: Levels of circulating GvH clones at their peak were associated with early post-transplant HvG declines. Researchers found GvH clones in recipient marrow, and some showed up first in ileum or blood.

J was trimmed by 7 bases and V by 5 bases; bases with no gene match: 1. The V gene's germline CDR1 is SGHTA and CDR2 FQGTGA. The CDR3 length is 12 residues. In regard to this clone: No antigen is known for it.

Assay used: immunoSEQ multiplex PCR; TCRdb lists only in-frame clones, some missing. The table lists under 100,000 clones, 90% to 95% of them singletons. Sequencing was performed on unstimulated CD8+ T cells sorted from spleen or lymph node cells, taken before transplant. The receptor was isolated from a human donor who was the organ donor for an intestinal transplant. The J gene is TRBJ2-1, the V gene TRBV7-3; 8 nucleotides align to TRBD2. CDR3: CASSPGGNEQFF. The DNA for the CDR3 is TGTGCCAGCAGCCCGGGGGGGAATGAGCAGTTCTTC.